This T cell receptor beta chain was recovered during a study of T cells in Graves' hyperthyroidism and ophthalmopathy. J gave up 4 bases and V 4 bases, and 8 bases lay outside the gene matches. The germline gives CDR1 ENHRY, CDR2 SYGVKD. This CDR3 spans 17 amino acids. This clonotype was seen only a few times. What was amplified from RNA transcripts were TCR beta CDR3 regions. The TCR CDR3 first-round RT-PCR relied on the HTBI primer set. TCRdb processed the multiplex PCR reads anew with MiXCR; each CDR3 protein has one entry. The sample yields hundreds of thousands of distinct CDR3 sequences, around 15% seen once.

This receptor was identified in a young woman with Graves' hyperthyroidism. Sequenced material: blood. V gene TRBV10-3 combines with J gene TRBJ2-5, with 14 bases identical to TRBD2. CDR3 sequence reads: CAISGGTSGSWGETQYF. The CDR3 bases are TGTGCCATCAGTGGAGGGACTAGCGGGAGCTGGGGAGAGACCCAGTACTTC.